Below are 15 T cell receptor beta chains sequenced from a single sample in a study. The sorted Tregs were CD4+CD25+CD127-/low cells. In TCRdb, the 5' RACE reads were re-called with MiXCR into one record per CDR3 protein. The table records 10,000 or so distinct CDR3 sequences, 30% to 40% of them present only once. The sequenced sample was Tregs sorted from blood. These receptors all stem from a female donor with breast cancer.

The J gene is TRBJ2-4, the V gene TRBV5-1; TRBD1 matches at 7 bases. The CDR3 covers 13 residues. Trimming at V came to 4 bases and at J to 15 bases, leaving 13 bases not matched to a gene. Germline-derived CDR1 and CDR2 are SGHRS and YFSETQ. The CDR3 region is CASSTRPTGARYF. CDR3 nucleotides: TGCGCCAGCAGCACCAGACCAACAGGGGCCAGGTACTTC.

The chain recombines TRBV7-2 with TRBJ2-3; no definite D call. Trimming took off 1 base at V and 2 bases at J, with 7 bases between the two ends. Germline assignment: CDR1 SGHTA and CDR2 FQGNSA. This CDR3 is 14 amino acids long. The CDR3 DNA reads TGTGCCAGCAGCTTAGAATATAACACAGATACGCAGTATTTT. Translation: CASSLEYNTDTQYF.

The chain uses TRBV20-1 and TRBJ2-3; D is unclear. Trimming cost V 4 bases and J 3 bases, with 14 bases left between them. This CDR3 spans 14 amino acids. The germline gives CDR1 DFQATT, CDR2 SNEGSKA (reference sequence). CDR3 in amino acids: CSAKNQRRTDTQYF. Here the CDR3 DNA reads TGCAGTGCTAAAAACCAGAGAAGGACAGATACGCAGTATTTT.

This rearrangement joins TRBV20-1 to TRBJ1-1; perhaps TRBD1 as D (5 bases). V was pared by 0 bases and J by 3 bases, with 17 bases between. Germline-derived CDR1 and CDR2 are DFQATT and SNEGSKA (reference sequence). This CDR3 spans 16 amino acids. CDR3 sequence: CSARDIRATPDTEAFF. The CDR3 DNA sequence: TGCAGTGCTAGAGATATCAGGGCCACGCCAGACACTGAAGCTTTCTTT.

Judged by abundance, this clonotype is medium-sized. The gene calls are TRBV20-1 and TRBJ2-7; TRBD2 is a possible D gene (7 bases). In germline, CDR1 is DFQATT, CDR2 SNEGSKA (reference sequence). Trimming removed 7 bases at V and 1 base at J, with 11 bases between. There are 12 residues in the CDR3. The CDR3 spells CSGGGHSYEQYF. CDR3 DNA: TGCAGTGGGGGGGGACATTCCTACGAGCAGTACTTC.

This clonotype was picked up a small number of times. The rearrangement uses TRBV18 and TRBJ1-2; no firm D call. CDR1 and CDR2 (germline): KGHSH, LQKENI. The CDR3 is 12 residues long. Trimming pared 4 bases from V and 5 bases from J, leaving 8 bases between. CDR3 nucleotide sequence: TGTGCCAGCTCACGAAGGGATTATGGCTACACCTTC. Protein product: CASSRRDYGYTF.

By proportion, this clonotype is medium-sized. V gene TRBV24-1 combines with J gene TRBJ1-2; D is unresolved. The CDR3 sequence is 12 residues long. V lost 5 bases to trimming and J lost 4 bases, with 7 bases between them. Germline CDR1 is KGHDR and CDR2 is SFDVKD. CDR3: CATSAGSYGYTF. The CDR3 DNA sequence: TGTGCCACCAGTGCGGGAAGCTATGGCTACACCTTC.

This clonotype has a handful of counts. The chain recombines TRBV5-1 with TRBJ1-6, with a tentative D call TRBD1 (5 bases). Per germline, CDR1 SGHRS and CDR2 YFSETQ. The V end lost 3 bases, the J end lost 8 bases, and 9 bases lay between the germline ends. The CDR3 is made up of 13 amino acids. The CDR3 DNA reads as TGCGCCAGCAGCTGGACGGGGGATTCACCCCTCCACTTT. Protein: CASSWTGDSPLHF.

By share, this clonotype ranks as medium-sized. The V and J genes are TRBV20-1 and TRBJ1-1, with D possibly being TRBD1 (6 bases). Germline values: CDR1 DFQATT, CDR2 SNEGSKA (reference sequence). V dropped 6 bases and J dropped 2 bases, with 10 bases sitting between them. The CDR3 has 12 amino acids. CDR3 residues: CSAWTVNTEAFF. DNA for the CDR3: TGCAGTGCATGGACAGTAAACACTGAAGCTTTCTTT.

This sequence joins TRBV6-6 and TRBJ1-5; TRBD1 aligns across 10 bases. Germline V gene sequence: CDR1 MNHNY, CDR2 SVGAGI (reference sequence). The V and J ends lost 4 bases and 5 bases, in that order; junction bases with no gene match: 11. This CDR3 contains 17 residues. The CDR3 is CASSFGTGDIMDQPQHF. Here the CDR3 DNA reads TGTGCCAGCAGTTTCGGGACAGGGGACATTATGGATCAGCCCCAGCATTTT.

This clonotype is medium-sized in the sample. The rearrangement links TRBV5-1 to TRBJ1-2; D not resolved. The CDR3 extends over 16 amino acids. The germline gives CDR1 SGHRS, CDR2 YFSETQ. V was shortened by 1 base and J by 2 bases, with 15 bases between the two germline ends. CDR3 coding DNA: TGCGCCAGCAGCTTGAGTTCCCCCGCCCTGAACTATGGCTACACCTTC. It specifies CASSLSSPALNYGYTF. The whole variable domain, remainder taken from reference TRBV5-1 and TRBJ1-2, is KAGVTQTPRYLIKTRGQQVTLSCSPISGHRSVSWYQQTPGQGLQFLFEYFSETQRNKGNFPGRFSGRQFSNSRSEMNVSTLELGDSALYLCASSLSSPALNYGYTFGSGTRLTVV.

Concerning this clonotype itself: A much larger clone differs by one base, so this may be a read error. CDR3 sequence: CASSDPMLVHTF. The CDR3, as DNA: TGTGCCAGCAGCGATCCGATGTTGGTCCACACCTTC. This rearrangement joins TRBV6-5 to TRBJ1-2, with unresolved D. CDR3 size: 12 residues. Between the trimmed V and J ends, which lost 6 bases and 12 bases, there was a span of 17 bases. Per germline, CDR1 MNHEY and CDR2 SVGAGI.

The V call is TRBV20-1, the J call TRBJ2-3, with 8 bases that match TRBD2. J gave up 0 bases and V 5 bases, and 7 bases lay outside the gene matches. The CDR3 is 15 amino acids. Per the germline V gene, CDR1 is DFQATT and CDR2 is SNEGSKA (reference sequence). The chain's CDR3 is CSAARGDSSTDTQYF. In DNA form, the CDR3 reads TGCAGTGCTGCGCGGGGGGACTCTAGCACAGATACGCAGTATTTT.

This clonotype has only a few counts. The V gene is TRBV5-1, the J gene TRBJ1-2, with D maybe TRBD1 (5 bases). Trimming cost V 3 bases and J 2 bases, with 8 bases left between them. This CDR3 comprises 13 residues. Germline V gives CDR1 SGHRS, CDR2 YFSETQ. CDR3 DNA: TGCGCCAGCAGCTCAACAGGCAACTATGGCTACACCTTC. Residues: CASSSTGNYGYTF.

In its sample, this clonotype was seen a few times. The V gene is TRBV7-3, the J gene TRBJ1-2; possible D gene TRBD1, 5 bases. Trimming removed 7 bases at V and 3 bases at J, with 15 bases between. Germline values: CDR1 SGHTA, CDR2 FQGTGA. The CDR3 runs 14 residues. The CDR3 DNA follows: TGTGCCAGCACCTCTGACAGAGTTTACTATGGCTACACCTTC. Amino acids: CASTSDRVYYGYTF.